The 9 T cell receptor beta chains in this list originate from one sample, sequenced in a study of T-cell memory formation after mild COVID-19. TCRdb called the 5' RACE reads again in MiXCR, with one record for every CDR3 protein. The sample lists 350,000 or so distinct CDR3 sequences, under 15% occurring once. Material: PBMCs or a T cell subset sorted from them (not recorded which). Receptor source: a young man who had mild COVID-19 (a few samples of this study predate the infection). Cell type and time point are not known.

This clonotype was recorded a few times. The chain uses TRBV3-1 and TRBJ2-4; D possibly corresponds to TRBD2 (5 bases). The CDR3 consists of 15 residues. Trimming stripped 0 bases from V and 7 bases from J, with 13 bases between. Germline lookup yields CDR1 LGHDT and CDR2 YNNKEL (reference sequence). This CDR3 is CASSQDGSARNIQYF. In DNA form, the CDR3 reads TGTGCCAGCAGCCAAGATGGTAGCGCGAGGAACATTCAGTACTTC.

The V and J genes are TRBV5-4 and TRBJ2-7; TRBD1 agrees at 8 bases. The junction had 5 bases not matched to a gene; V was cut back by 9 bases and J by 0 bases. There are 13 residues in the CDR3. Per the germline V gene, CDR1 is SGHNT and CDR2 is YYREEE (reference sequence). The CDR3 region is CATRDRSSYEQYF. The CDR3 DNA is TGTGCCACCCGGGACAGGAGCTCCTACGAGCAGTACTTC.

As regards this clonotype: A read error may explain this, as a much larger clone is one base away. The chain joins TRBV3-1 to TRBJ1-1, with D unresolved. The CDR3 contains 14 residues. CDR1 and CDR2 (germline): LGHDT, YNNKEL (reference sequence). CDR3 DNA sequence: TGTGCCAGAAGCCAAGGGCGACTGAACACTGAAGCTTTCTTT. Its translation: CARSQGRLNTEAFF. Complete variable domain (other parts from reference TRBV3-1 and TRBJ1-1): DTAVSQTPKYLVTQMGNDKSIKCEQNLGHDTMYWYKQDSKKFLKIMFSYNNKELIINETVPNRFSPKSPDKAHLNLHINSLELGDSAVYFCARSQGRLNTEAFFGQGTRLTVV.

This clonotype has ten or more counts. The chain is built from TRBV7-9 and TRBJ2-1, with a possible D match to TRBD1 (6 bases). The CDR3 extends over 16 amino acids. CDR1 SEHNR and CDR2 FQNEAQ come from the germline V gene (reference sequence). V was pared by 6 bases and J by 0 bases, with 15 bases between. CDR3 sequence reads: CASSHRPDSSYNEQFF. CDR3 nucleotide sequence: TGTGCCAGCAGTCACAGACCGGACAGCTCCTACAATGAGCAGTTCTTC.

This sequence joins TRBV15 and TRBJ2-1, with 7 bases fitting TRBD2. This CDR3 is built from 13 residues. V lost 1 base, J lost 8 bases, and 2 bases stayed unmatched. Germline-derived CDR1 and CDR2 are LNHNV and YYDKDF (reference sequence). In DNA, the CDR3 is TGTGCCACCAGCAGAGGACTAGCCGATGAGCAGTTCTTC. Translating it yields CATSRGLADEQFF.

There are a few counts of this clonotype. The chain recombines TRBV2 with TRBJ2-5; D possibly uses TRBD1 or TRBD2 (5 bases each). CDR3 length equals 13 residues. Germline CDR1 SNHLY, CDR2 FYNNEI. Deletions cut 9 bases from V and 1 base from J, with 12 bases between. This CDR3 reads CARGGGPQETQYF. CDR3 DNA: TGTGCCAGGGGTGGGGGACCCCAAGAGACCCAGTACTTC. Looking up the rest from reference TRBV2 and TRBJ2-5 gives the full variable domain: EPEVTQTPSHQVTQMGQEVILRCVPISNHLYFYWYRQILGQKVEFLVSFYNNEISEKSEIFDDQFSVERPDGSNFTLKIRSTKLEDSAMYFCARGGGPQETQYFGPGTRLLVL.

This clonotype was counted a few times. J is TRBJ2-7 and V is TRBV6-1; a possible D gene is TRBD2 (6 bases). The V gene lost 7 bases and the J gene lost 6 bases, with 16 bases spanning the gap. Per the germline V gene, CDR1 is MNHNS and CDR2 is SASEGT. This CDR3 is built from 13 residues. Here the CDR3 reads CASTRDSRSEQYV. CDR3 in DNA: TGTGCCAGCACGAGGGACTCCAGGAGCGAGCAGTACGTC.

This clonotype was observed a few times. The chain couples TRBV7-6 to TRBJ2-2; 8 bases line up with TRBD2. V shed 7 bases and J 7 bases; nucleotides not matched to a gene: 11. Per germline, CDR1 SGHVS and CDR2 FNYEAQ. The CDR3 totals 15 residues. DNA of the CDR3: TGTGCCAGCAAACTAGACGGGGGGGCATACGGGGAGCTGTTTTTT. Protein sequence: CASKLDGGAYGELFF.

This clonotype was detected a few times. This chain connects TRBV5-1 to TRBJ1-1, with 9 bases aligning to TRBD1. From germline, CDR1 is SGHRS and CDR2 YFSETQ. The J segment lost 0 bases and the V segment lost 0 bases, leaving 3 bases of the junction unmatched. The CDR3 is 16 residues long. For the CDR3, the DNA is TGCGCCAGCAGCTTGGTACAGGGGGCTTTGAACACTGAAGCTTTCTTT. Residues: CASSLVQGALNTEAFF.